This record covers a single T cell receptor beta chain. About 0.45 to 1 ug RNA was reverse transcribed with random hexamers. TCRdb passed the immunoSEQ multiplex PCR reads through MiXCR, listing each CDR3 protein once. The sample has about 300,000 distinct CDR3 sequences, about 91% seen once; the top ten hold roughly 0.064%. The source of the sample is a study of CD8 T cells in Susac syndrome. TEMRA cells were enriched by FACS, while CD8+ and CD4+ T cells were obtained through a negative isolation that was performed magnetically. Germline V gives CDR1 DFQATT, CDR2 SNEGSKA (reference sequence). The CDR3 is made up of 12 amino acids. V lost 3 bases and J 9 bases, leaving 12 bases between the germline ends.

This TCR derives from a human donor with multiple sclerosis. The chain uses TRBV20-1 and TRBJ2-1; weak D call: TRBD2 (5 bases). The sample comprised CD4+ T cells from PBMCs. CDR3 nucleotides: TGCAGTGCTAGGGCTAGCAGGCGTGAGCAGTTCTTC. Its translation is CSARASRREQFF.